Shown below are 9 T cell receptor beta chains from a single sample sequenced in a study of technical replicates of blood from several donors. Clones were sequenced by immunoSEQ multiplex PCR, and TCRdb holds only the in-frame ones, with some missing. The sample includes about 70,000 clones, around 85% of them seen just once. Sequencing used PBMCs. Source of these receptors: a human donor in good health. Some clones in this sample may be carry-over from other donors' samples.

This clone was counted between two and nine times. J is TRBJ2-2 and V is TRBV19, with 7 bases aligning to TRBD2. This CDR3 region has 15 residues. Germline trimming cut 4 bases from V and 1 base from J; bases unmatched to any gene: 3. Per the germline V gene, CDR1 is LNHDA and CDR2 is SQIVND (reference sequence). The CDR3 bases are TGTGCCAGTAGTAGGGGGGGGGTGAACACCGGGGAGCTGTTTTTT. This translates into CASSRGGVNTGELFF.

The chain links TRBV5-1 to TRBJ2-2; TRBD2 is a possible D gene (6 bases). Germline V gene data show CDR1 as SGHRS and CDR2 as YFSETQ. V was clipped by 3 bases and J by 2 bases, with 14 bases between them. The CDR3 has 16 amino acids. CDR3 residues: CASSSYRGINTGELFF. DNA for the CDR3: TGCGCCAGCAGCTCATACCGGGGGATCAACACCGGGGAGCTGTTTTTT. Complete variable domain (other parts from reference TRBV5-1 and TRBJ2-2): KAGVTQTPRYLIKTRGQQVTLSCSPISGHRSVSWYQQTPGQGLQFLFEYFSETQRNKGNFPGRFSGRQFSNSRSEMNVSTLELGDSALYLCASSSYRGINTGELFFGEGSRLTVL.

V gene TRBV11-1 combines with J gene TRBJ2-3, with D maybe TRBD1 (6 bases). The CDR3 spans 15 residues. Trimming took 10 bases from V and 6 from J, leaving 23 bases between them. The germline V gene has CDR1 SGHAT and CDR2 FQDESV (reference sequence). DNA of the CDR3: TGTGCCACGAGAGGTTGGACAGAAGGGGTGGATACGCAGTATTTT. Residues: CATRGWTEGVDTQYF.

This clone was found once. The chain carries TRBV2 and TRBJ2-3; no definite D call. Germline values: CDR1 SNHLY, CDR2 FYNNEI. Deletions cut 2 bases from V and 2 bases from J, with 5 bases between. There are 13 residues in the CDR3. For the CDR3, the DNA is TGTGCCAGCAGTGAACGTAACACAGATACGCAGTATTTT. Translated: CASSERNTDTQYF. The variable domain in full, completed from reference TRBV2 and TRBJ2-3, reads EPEVTQTPSHQVTQMGQEVILRCVPISNHLYFYWYRQILGQKVEFLVSFYNNEISEKSEIFDDQFSVERPDGSNFTLKIRSTKLEDSAMYFCASSERNTDTQYFGPGTRLTVL.

The chain combines TRBV5-1 with TRBJ2-7, with 7 bases aligning to TRBD1. J gave up 3 bases and V 4 bases, and 7 bases lay outside the gene matches. CDR3 size: 14 residues. Looked up from germline, CDR1 is SGHRS and CDR2 is YFSETQ. CDR3 nucleotides: TGCGCCAGCAGCAATAGACAGGGTGTCTACGAGCAGTACTTC. It specifies CASSNRQGVYEQYF.

V and J are TRBV6-5 and TRBJ1-2; 7 bases are shared with TRBD1. Trimming took 5 bases from V and 5 from J; bases not matched to a gene: 8. Germline V CDR1 and CDR2: MNHEY, SVGAGI. The CDR3 length is 14 residues. CDR3 in DNA: TGTGCCAGCAGTCCTGACAGGGATCTGTATGGCTACACCTTC. It translates to CASSPDRDLYGYTF.

This clone has only a few counts. V and J are TRBV4-1 and TRBJ2-7, with 8 bases aligning to TRBD2. V lost 3 bases and J lost 2; bases outside the gene matches: 9. The CDR3 is made up of 16 amino acids. The germline V gene has CDR1 MGHRA and CDR2 YSYEKL. The CDR3 DNA is TGCGCCAGCAGCCATGGAGCGGGGGCGCTTCCCTACGAGCAGTACTTC. Translating it yields CASSHGAGALPYEQYF.

The genes are TRBV7-8 and TRBJ2-2; D may be TRBD2 (5 bases). This CDR3 comprises 13 residues. V was trimmed by 9 bases and J by 5 bases, leaving 13 bases between them. Germline CDR1 SGHVS, CDR2 FQNEAQ. The CDR3 DNA follows: TGTGCCAGACTCCGGGGAAGGACCGGGGAGCTGTTTTTT. Its protein is CARLRGRTGELFF. The variable domain in full, completed from reference TRBV7-8 and TRBJ2-2, reads GAGVSQSPRYKVAKRGQDVALRCDPISGHVSLFWYQQALGQGPEFLTYFQNEAQLDKSGLPSDRFFAERPEGSVSTLKIQRTQQEDSAVYLCARLRGRTGELFFGEGSRLTVL.

This chain uses TRBV9 with TRBJ2-7; TRBD1 might be the D (5 bases). Trimming pared 0 bases from V and 0 bases from J, leaving 7 bases between. The CDR3 has 14 residues. CDR1 and CDR2 from the germline V gene are SGDLS and YYNGEE. The chain's CDR3 is CASSVATGSYEQYF. The CDR3 nucleotides are TGTGCCAGCAGCGTAGCTACAGGCTCCTACGAGCAGTACTTC.